Shown below are 8 T cell receptor beta chains from a single sample sequenced in a study of response to subunit inactivated influenza vaccine. TCRdb ran MiXCR on the RT-PCR reads and lists one entry per CDR3 protein. The sample has some 500,000 distinct CDR3 sequences; roughly 13% are singletons. The specimen was PBMCs from blood, collected 35 to 45 days after vaccination. The receptors stem from a man aged 45-65 years who received an inactivated influenza vaccine.

This clonotype was counted only a few times. Written as DNA, the CDR3 is TGTGCCAGCAGCTTGCGGCTAGCGGGGGGCCGGGGCTACGAGCAGTACTTC. Translating it yields CASSLRLAGGRGYEQYF. The J gene is TRBJ2-7, the V gene TRBV5-6, with 11 bases fitting TRBD2. CDR3 length: 17 amino acids. J gave up 3 bases and V 1 base, and 9 bases lay outside the gene matches. Per the germline V gene, CDR1 is SGHDT and CDR2 is YYEEEE.

This clonotype was seen at least ten times. The chain joins TRBV29-1 to TRBJ2-3, with a tentative D call TRBD1 (5 bases). The germline V gene has CDR1 SQVTM and CDR2 ANQGSEA. V was shortened by 5 bases and J by 2 bases, with 8 bases between the two germline ends. CDR3 length equals 12 residues. CDR3 in amino acids: CSVHRLTDTQYF. The CDR3 DNA is TGCAGCGTTCACAGGCTCACAGATACGCAGTATTTT.

The J gene is TRBJ2-3, the V gene TRBV7-2, with D hard to call. The CDR3 is 15 residues long. Germline V gene data show CDR1 as SGHTA and CDR2 as FQGNSA. V lost 5 bases to trimming and J lost 1 base, with 13 bases between them. The CDR3 region is CASSPGRIRTDTQYF. In DNA, the CDR3 is TGTGCCAGCAGCCCCGGCCGAATCCGCACAGATACGCAGTATTTT.

This chain links TRBV7-9 with TRBJ2-3, with D uncertain. The CDR3 loop spans 14 amino acids. CDR1 SEHNR and CDR2 FQNEAQ come from the germline V gene (reference sequence). V was shortened by 5 bases and J by 0 bases, with 9 bases between the two germline ends. In DNA, the CDR3 is TGTGCCAGCAGCATACACTTTAGCACAGATACGCAGTATTTT. It is translated as CASSIHFSTDTQYF.

The J gene is TRBJ1-4, the V gene TRBV7-6; D ambiguous. The CDR3 extends over 14 amino acids. V shed 5 bases and J shed 5 bases, with 12 bases lying between them. Germline V lookup: CDR1 SGHVS, CDR2 FNYEAQ. DNA of the CDR3: TGTGCCAGCAGCCCGGAGGTGTTGAATGAAAAACTGTTTTTT. It codes for CASSPEVLNEKLFF.

This clonotype has a handful of counts. CDR3 bases: TGCAGCGGACTGACAGGGGAGAACACTGAAGCTTTCTTT. Translating gives CSGLTGENTEAFF. The chain links TRBV29-1 to TRBJ1-1, with TRBD1 matching over 8 bases. The V segment lost 7 bases and the J segment 1 base; nucleotides outside the gene matches: 5. This CDR3 contains 13 residues. Germline V gene lookup returns CDR1 SQVTM and CDR2 ANQGSEA.

This clonotype was observed a single time. The CDR3 is CASSPSGVGPIEQFF. The CDR3 DNA follows: TGTGCCAGCAGTCCTAGCGGGGTGGGCCCTATTGAGCAGTTCTTC. The chain couples TRBV27 to TRBJ2-1; 9 bases map to TRBD2. Trimming cost V 5 bases and J 9 bases; bases outside gene matches: 11. This CDR3 spans 15 amino acids. CDR1 and CDR2 (germline): MNHEY, SMNVEV (reference sequence).

A few counts support this clonotype. The CDR3 sequence is CASSGSGEVANEQFF. For the CDR3, the DNA is TGCGCCAGCAGCGGAAGCGGGGAGGTGGCAAATGAGCAGTTCTTC. The V call is TRBV5-1, the J call TRBJ2-1, with 7 nucleotides matching TRBD2. Trimming took 4 bases from V and 7 from J; bases not matched to a gene: 11. The CDR3 contains 15 residues. CDR1 and CDR2 (germline): SGHRS, YFSETQ.